The clone carrying this T cell receptor (beta chain) was detected many times. Its antigen is not identified. Template material for amplifying TCR beta CDR3 regions consisted of RNA transcripts. RT-PCR in the first round (using the HTBI primer set) targeted the TCR CDR3. MiXCR, applied by TCRdb to the multiplex PCR reads, yields one record per CDR3 protein. The sample has fewer than 700,000 distinct CDR3 sequences; 17% are singletons. The source of the sample is a study of T cells in Graves' hyperthyroidism and ophthalmopathy. Study context: Before any treatment, at initial diagnosis, peripheral blood was collected.

CDR3 length: 16 amino acids. Germline assignment: CDR1 GTSNPN and CDR2 SVGIG (reference sequence). The ends were cut back, 2 bases at V and 4 bases at J, with 17 bases in the middle. Findings and caveats of the study: By a 13 V-J model, ophthalmopathy was set apart from stable hyperthyroidism.

Patients were excluded because of uncontrolled infection, other autoimmune disease, pregnancy or lactation. PBMCs were collected from a roughly 9.7 ml volume of fresh peripheral blood. The sample was blood. This TCR derives from a woman aged 18-29 years with Graves' ophthalmopathy. The chain is built from TRBV30 and TRBJ2-2; no definite D call. CDR3 protein: CAWSRSARALTGELFF. The CDR3 DNA is TGTGCCTGGAGTAGATCAGCTAGAGCCCTCACCGGGGAGCTGTTTTTT.